Following are 10 T cell receptor beta chains from one sample sequenced in a study of shared clonotypes between healthy human individuals. The protocol was immunoSEQ multiplex PCR, while the TCRdb copy is restricted to in-frame clones and leaves out a portion. This sample has about 2.3 million clones, with roughly 92% found just once. The sequenced material came from naive CD4+ T cells from PBMCs. The subset denotes: CD45RA+ positively selected. These receptors all stem from a man younger than 30 in good health. Some clones in this sample may be carry-over from other donors' samples.

The chain combines TRBV28 with TRBJ2-3, with D tentatively TRBD2 (5 bases). This CDR3 contains 12 residues. Trimming took 8 bases from V and 2 from J, leaving 8 bases between them. Germline V gene sequence: CDR1 MDHEN, CDR2 SYDVKM. The CDR3 DNA is TGTGCCAGCGGGGAGACCACAGATACGCAGTATTTT. Translating gives CASGETTDTQYF.

The CDR3 region is CASSLLEGPDTQYF. For the CDR3, the DNA is TGTGCCAGCAGCCTCCTGGAAGGCCCAGATACGCAGTATTTT. The V gene is TRBV5-8, the J gene TRBJ2-3; no firm D call. Trimming took 4 bases from V and 4 from J, leaving 13 bases between them. This CDR3 comprises 14 residues. Germline assignment: CDR1 SGHTS and CDR2 YDEGEE.

This clone came up once. The same CDR3 can be traced to other DNA sequences in this sample. The chain joins TRBV18 to TRBJ2-7; 12 bases align to TRBD1. The CDR3 is 15 amino acids. Germline V gene lookup returns CDR1 KGHSH and CDR2 LQKENI. V lost 6 bases and J lost 4; bases outside the gene matches: 7. CDR3: CASSPGTGGLYEQYF. DNA for the CDR3: TGTGCCAGCTCGCCGGGGACAGGGGGCCTATACGAGCAGTACTTC.

The chain uses TRBV9 and TRBJ2-2; 10 nucleotides match TRBD2. Germline CDR1 SGDLS, CDR2 YYNGEE. The CDR3 loop spans 19 amino acids. Unmatched junction bases numbered 12, after V lost 0 bases and J lost 4 bases. Here the CDR3 reads CASSVATGTSGIPTGELFF. The CDR3 DNA follows: TGTGCCAGCAGCGTAGCTACGGGAACTAGCGGGATACCCACCGGGGAGCTGTTTTTT.

Comments on this clone: Other nucleotide sequences in the sample specify the same CDR3. This chain links TRBV20-1 with TRBJ2-5; no firm D call. Trimming took 3 bases from V and 5 from J, leaving 7 bases between them. The germline V gene has CDR1 DFQATT and CDR2 SNEGSKA (reference sequence). The CDR3 consists of 11 residues. CDR3 coding DNA: TGCAGTGCTAGCAATCGGGAGACCCAGTACTTC. Residues: CSASNRETQYF.

Remarks on this clone: This same CDR3 is encoded by further DNA sequences in the sample. J is TRBJ2-3 and V is TRBV5-1, with 9 bases that match TRBD2. V trimming: 4 bases; J trimming: 5 bases; junction bases outside the gene matches: 5. Germline loops: CDR1 SGHRS, CDR2 YFSETQ. The CDR3 is made up of 14 amino acids. The CDR3 is CASSGGRAEDTQYF. The CDR3 bases are TGCGCCAGCAGCGGCGGGAGGGCAGAAGATACGCAGTATTTT.

The gene calls are TRBV5-5 and TRBJ2-7, with D possibly TRBD2 on 6 matching bases. CDR3 length: 12 amino acids. Trimming stripped 5 bases from V and 3 bases from J, with 9 bases between. Germline CDR1 and CDR2: SGHKS and YYEKEE (reference sequence). This chain's CDR3 is CASSVGGYEQYF. DNA of the CDR3: TGTGCCAGCAGTGTCGGGGGCTACGAGCAGTACTTC.

This rearrangement joins TRBV28 to TRBJ1-1; unclear D gene. The CDR3 loop spans 14 amino acids. Deletions cut 4 bases from V and 4 bases from J, with 13 bases between. Germline V gene lookup returns CDR1 MDHEN and CDR2 SYDVKM. The CDR3 loop reads CASSSPSPATEAFF. The CDR3 DNA follows: TGTGCCAGCAGTTCCCCATCCCCCGCCACTGAAGCTTTCTTT.

In the case of this clone: The same CDR3 is also encoded by other DNA sequences in this sample. The chain couples TRBV28 to TRBJ1-1, with no clear D. Trimming took off 6 bases at V and 1 base at J, with 9 bases between the two ends. The CDR3 sequence is 13 residues long. In germline, CDR1 is MDHEN, CDR2 SYDVKM. The CDR3 protein is CASSLVRNTEAFF. Written as DNA, the CDR3 is TGTGCCAGCAGCCTAGTAAGGAACACTGAAGCTTTCTTT.

This chain joins TRBV30 and TRBJ2-5; tentatively, D is TRBD1 or TRBD2 (5 bases each). The tail of the sequence fits TRBJ2-7 better, so the J call may be wrong. The CDR3 contains 14 residues. Germline V CDR1 and CDR2: GTSNPN, SVGIG (reference sequence). CDR3 sequence (DNA): TGTGCCTGGAGTGGGCGATGGGGGTTATACGAGCAGTACTTC. This translates into CAWSGRWGLYEQYF.